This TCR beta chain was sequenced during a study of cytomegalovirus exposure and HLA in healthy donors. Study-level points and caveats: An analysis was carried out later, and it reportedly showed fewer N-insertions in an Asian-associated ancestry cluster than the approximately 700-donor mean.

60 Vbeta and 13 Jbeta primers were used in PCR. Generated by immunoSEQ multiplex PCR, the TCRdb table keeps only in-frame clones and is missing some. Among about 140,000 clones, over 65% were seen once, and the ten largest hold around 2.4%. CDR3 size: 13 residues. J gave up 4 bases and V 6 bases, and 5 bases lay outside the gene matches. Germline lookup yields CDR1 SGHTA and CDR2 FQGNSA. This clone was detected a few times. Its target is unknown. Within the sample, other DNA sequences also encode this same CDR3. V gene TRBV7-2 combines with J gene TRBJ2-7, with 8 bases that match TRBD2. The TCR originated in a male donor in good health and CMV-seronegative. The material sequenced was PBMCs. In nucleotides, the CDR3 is TGTGCCAGCAGACCAGCGGGGGTTTACGAGCAGTACTTC. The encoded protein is CASRPAGVYEQYF.